Listed here are 19 T cell receptor beta chains from one sample, sequenced in a study of T cell responses to AZD1222 COVID-19 vaccine. Data came from immunoSEQ multiplex PCR; TCRdb stores just in-frame clones and leaves some out. The table includes approximately 90,000 clones, about nine tenths detected once. This specimen consisted of peripheral blood, obtained on day 0 of AZD1222 vaccination. The receptors originated from an adult in good health.

This chain links TRBV7-9 with TRBJ1-1, with 8 bases aligning to TRBD1. The CDR3 is made up of 14 amino acids. Germline V gene lookup returns CDR1 SEHNR and CDR2 FQNEAQ (reference sequence). V lost 4 bases and J lost 4; bases outside the gene matches: 5. The CDR3 sequence is CASSSNRGTTEAFF. DNA of the CDR3: TGTGCCAGCAGCTCGAACAGGGGGACCACTGAAGCTTTCTTT.

The V gene is TRBV19, the J gene TRBJ1-2; D is perhaps TRBD1 (5 bases). Trimming removed 4 bases from V and 2 bases from J, with 11 bases in between. Germline V gene sequence: CDR1 LNHDA, CDR2 SQIVND (reference sequence). This CDR3 contains 14 residues. The CDR3 region has the DNA TGTGCCAGTAGTACCCTCAGGGACAACTATGGCTACACCTTC. It specifies CASSTLRDNYGYTF. Full variable domain (rest looked up from reference TRBV19 and TRBJ1-2): DGGITQSPKYLFRKEGQNVTLSCEQNLNHDAMYWYRQDPGQGLRLIYYSQIVNDFQKGDIAEGYSVSREKKESFPLTVTSAQKNPTAFYLCASSTLRDNYGYTFGSGTRLTVV.

This clone was seen a few times. The chain links TRBV28 to TRBJ1-4; unclear D gene. CDR1 MDHEN and CDR2 SYDVKM come from the germline V gene. The V and J ends lost 8 bases and 1 base respectively, with 17 bases between them. The CDR3 is 16 amino acids. CDR3 sequence reads: CASRSGQVVTNEKLFF. CDR3 nucleotide sequence: TGTGCCAGCCGCTCGGGCCAGGTGGTAACTAATGAAAAACTGTTTTTT.

The chain couples TRBV7-9 to TRBJ1-1, with D perhaps matching TRBD1 (5 bases). Trimming stripped 0 bases from V and 5 bases from J, with 10 bases between. The CDR3 is made up of 14 amino acids. Germline CDR1 and CDR2: SEHNR and FQNEAQ (reference sequence). CDR3 amino acids: CASSLAEGRTEAFF. In nucleotides, the CDR3 is TGTGCCAGCAGCTTAGCGGAGGGGAGGACTGAAGCTTTCTTT.

This chain uses TRBV13 with TRBJ2-6; perhaps TRBD1 as D (5 bases). The CDR3 runs 16 residues. V shed 6 bases and J shed 0 bases, with 12 bases lying between them. Germline V gene sequence: CDR1 PRHDT, CDR2 FYEKMQ (reference sequence). The CDR3 nucleotides read TGTGCCAGCAGGTTCAGGGCAAGCTCTGGGGCCAACGTCCTGACTTTC. Protein: CASRFRASSGANVLTF.

The rearrangement joins TRBV11-3 to TRBJ2-3; TRBD1 or TRBD2 may be the D gene (6 bases each). The CDR3 runs 16 residues. The germline gives CDR1 SGHNT, CDR2 YENEEA. Trimming took off 5 bases at V and 0 bases at J, with 15 bases between the two ends. CDR3 region: CASSRGLVPSTDTQYF. In DNA, the CDR3 is TGTGCCAGCAGCCGGGGGCTAGTCCCTAGCACAGATACGCAGTATTTT.

This clone has a single count. The chain carries TRBV28 and TRBJ1-2, with D possibly matching TRBD1 (5 bases). The CDR3 contains 15 residues. V dropped 6 bases and J dropped 6 bases, with 20 bases sitting between them. Germline CDR1 MDHEN, CDR2 SYDVKM. Written as DNA, the CDR3 is TGTGCCAGCAGCTACCCAGCGGGGGATAGGAATGGCTACACCTTC. This sequence encodes CASSYPAGDRNGYTF.

The V call is TRBV6-6, the J call TRBJ1-1; D call uncertain. Germline CDR1 is MNHNY and CDR2 is SVGAGI (reference sequence). V was pared by 4 bases and J by 6 bases, with 6 bases between. This CDR3 region has 11 residues. CDR3 DNA sequence: TGTGCCAGCAGTTTAAGGGCTGAAGCTTTCTTT. This codes for CASSLRAEAFF.

The V gene is TRBV27, the J gene TRBJ2-1; D ambiguous. CDR1 and CDR2 (germline): MNHEY, SMNVEV (reference sequence). This CDR3 is built from 16 residues. Trimming pared 7 bases from V and 0 bases from J, leaving 16 bases between. This CDR3 reads CASTSDTVSSYNEQFF. The CDR3 region has the DNA TGTGCCAGCACCTCAGATACGGTGAGCTCCTACAATGAGCAGTTCTTC.

This clone appeared a single time. CDR3 nucleotides: TGTGCCAGTATGAGTTACACTGAAGCTTTCTTT. Protein sequence: CASMSYTEAFF. The rearrangement joins TRBV19 to TRBJ1-1; D gene ambiguous. This CDR3 spans 11 amino acids. The V end lost 7 bases, the J end lost 3 bases, and 6 bases lay between the germline ends. Germline values: CDR1 LNHDA, CDR2 SQIVND (reference sequence).

The chain combines TRBV29-1 with TRBJ2-7, with a possible D match to TRBD1 (6 bases). The CDR3 consists of 13 residues. Germline CDR1 SQVTM, CDR2 ANQGSEA. The V gene lost 7 bases and the J gene lost 6 bases, with 19 bases spanning the gap. The CDR3 nucleotides read TGCAGCGCTCAAACTAACTCCAGGGGCGAGCAGTACTTC. Residues: CSAQTNSRGEQYF.

V is TRBV7-2 and J is TRBJ1-6; tentatively, D is TRBD1 (6 bases). The V gene lost 5 bases and the J gene lost 7 bases, with 18 bases spanning the gap. This CDR3 comprises 16 residues. Germline CDR1 is SGHTA and CDR2 is FQGNSA. The CDR3, as DNA: TGTGCCAGCAGCCCGAAGACAGGTATGGGAAATTCACCCCTCCACTTT. This gives the protein CASSPKTGMGNSPLHF.

The CDR3 DNA reads TGTGCCAGCAGCGTAGTCGCAGGGACCCAAAACATTCAGTACTTC. This sequence encodes CASSVVAGTQNIQYF. The chain employs TRBV9 and TRBJ2-4, with D perhaps matching TRBD1 or TRBD2 (5 bases each). V was clipped by 0 bases and J by 5 bases, with 12 bases between them. From germline, CDR1 is SGDLS and CDR2 YYNGEE. This CDR3 has 15 amino acids.

The chain recombines TRBV11-2 with TRBJ2-2, with a possible D match to TRBD2 (6 bases). V lost 7 bases and J lost 3, with 15 bases in between. Germline V gene sequence: CDR1 SGHAT, CDR2 FQNNGV. This CDR3 comprises 15 residues. The CDR3 DNA is TGTGCCAGCACGCTTCGAGCGGGCGACACCGGGGAGCTGTTTTTT. The encoded protein is CASTLRAGDTGELFF.

The chain is built from TRBV6-5 and TRBJ1-5; TRBD1 is a possible D gene (5 bases). Trimming shortened V by 2 bases and J by 4 bases, and 12 bases separated the two germline ends. Germline CDR1 reads MNHEY; CDR2 reads SVGAGI. This CDR3 has 15 amino acids. In DNA form, the CDR3 reads TGTGCCAGCAGTTACGGGGGGGGAGAGAATCAGCCCCAGCATTTT. This sequence encodes CASSYGGGENQPQHF.

The chain joins TRBV29-1 to TRBJ2-7, with 8 bases identical to TRBD1. Germline trimming cut 5 bases from V and 6 bases from J; bases unmatched to any gene: 12. This CDR3 is built from 14 residues. From germline, CDR1 is SQVTM and CDR2 ANQGSEA. CDR3: CSVQGVQGDGEQYF. As DNA, the CDR3 is TGCAGCGTTCAGGGGGTACAGGGGGATGGCGAGCAGTACTTC.

The chain employs TRBV30 and TRBJ1-4; D gene unclear. The CDR3 consists of 11 residues. The germline V gene encodes CDR1 GTSNPN and CDR2 SVGIG (reference sequence). Trimming removed 3 bases at V and 11 bases at J, with 10 bases between. As DNA, the CDR3 is TGTGCCTGGAGCCCGGGAGGGAAACTGTTTTTT. Its translation: CAWSPGGKLFF.

CDR3 loop: CASSVSALAGPQDTQYF. In DNA, the CDR3 is TGTGCCAGCAGCGTAAGTGCACTAGCGGGGCCCCAAGATACGCAGTATTTT. V is TRBV9 and J is TRBJ2-3, with 10 bases fitting TRBD2. Germline values: CDR1 SGDLS, CDR2 YYNGEE. V was clipped by 1 base and J by 5 bases; unmatched bases: 10. CDR3 length: 17 amino acids.

This chain uses TRBV18 with TRBJ2-7; 10 bases are a match to TRBD2. The CDR3 extends over 14 amino acids. Per the germline V gene, CDR1 is KGHSH and CDR2 is LQKENI. With V trimmed by 3 bases and J by 5 bases, 4 bases remained unmatched. CDR3 DNA sequence: TGTGCCAGCTCACCGACTAGCGGGTACGACGAGCAGTACTTC. Its translation is CASSPTSGYDEQYF.